The 9 T cell receptor beta chains given below trace back to one sample, sequenced in a study of shared clonotypes between healthy human individuals. This table comes from immunoSEQ multiplex PCR, and its TCRdb copy is limited to in-frame clones, with some not included. Here the sample spans roughly 300,000 clones, around 70% being singletons. Sequencing was carried out using memory CD4+ T cells sorted from blood. The subset was: CD45RA-negative fraction. These receptors all stem from a young man in good health.

This clone was seen just once. The V gene is TRBV11-2, the J gene TRBJ1-1; possible D gene TRBD1, 6 bases. The CDR3 covers 14 residues. Trimming pared 3 bases from V and 5 bases from J, leaving 13 bases between. Germline V CDR1 and CDR2: SGHAT, FQNNGV. In DNA, the CDR3 is TGTGCCAGCAGCTTCAGCAGGGGAAGTACTGAAGCTTTCTTT. It specifies CASSFSRGSTEAFF.

The chain couples TRBV27 to TRBJ2-3; TRBD2 agrees at 9 bases. CDR3 length: 14 residues. The germline CDR1 and CDR2 sequences are MNHEY and SMNVEV (reference sequence). Trimming removed 6 bases from V and 1 base from J; junction bases left unmatched: 2. This CDR3 reads CASSLAGRTDTQYF. CDR3 DNA sequence: TGTGCCAGCAGCCTAGCGGGACGCACAGATACGCAGTATTTT.

This clone occurred once. This chain joins TRBV11-2 and TRBJ2-7, with D perhaps being TRBD1 or TRBD2 (5 bases each). This CDR3 is 14 amino acids long. Germline V gene sequence: CDR1 SGHAT, CDR2 FQNNGV. Trimming left V 3 bases short and J 5 bases short, with 14 bases between. The CDR3 sequence is CASSFRGPLDEQYF. CDR3 nucleotide sequence: TGTGCCAGCAGCTTTAGGGGACCTTTGGACGAGCAGTACTTC. Filled out from reference TRBV11-2 and TRBJ2-7, the complete variable domain reads EAGVAQSPRYKIIEKRQSVAFWCNPISGHATLYWYQQILGQGPKLLIQFQNNGVVDDSQLPKDRFSAERLKGVDSTLKIQPAKLEDSAVYLCASSFRGPLDEQYFGPGTRLTVT.

A few counts support this clone. V usage is TRBV2 and J usage is TRBJ2-7; D not certain. CDR1 SNHLY and CDR2 FYNNEI come from the germline V gene. Trimming took 6 bases from V and 6 from J, leaving 15 bases between them. The length of the CDR3 is 13 residues. CDR3 sequence reads: CASRTQSGVEQYF. The CDR3 DNA follows: TGTGCCAGCAGGACTCAGAGTGGTGTCGAGCAGTACTTC.

The CDR3 DNA reads as TGCGCCAGCCTGGGTAGGGACAGGACCTACGAGCAGTACTTC. Translation: CASLGRDRTYEQYF. The chain joins TRBV10-2 to TRBJ2-7, with 8 nucleotides matching TRBD1. V lost 8 bases, J lost 2 bases, and 8 bases stayed unmatched. Germline V gene lookup returns CDR1 WSHSY and CDR2 SAAADI. The CDR3 contains 14 residues.

This clone was seen a single time. This chain connects TRBV6-1 to TRBJ2-5; TRBD1 agrees at 12 bases. Gene TRBJ2-7 matches the end of the DNA better, so the J call may be wrong. From germline, CDR1 is MNHNS and CDR2 SASEGT. The CDR3 covers 17 residues. The CDR3 is CASSVSGRGQGAYEQYF. DNA for the CDR3: TGTGCCAGCAGTGTCTCCGGAAGGGGACAGGGGGCATACGAGCAGTACTTC.

The CDR3 nucleotides read TGCGCCAGCAGTGTCCAACGAAGCAATCAGCCCCAGCATTTT. It is translated as CASSVQRSNQPQHF. The V call is TRBV10-2, the J call TRBJ1-5; D unclear. Trimming took off 4 bases at V and 1 base at J, with 8 bases between the two ends. CDR3 length equals 14 residues. Germline V gene lookup returns CDR1 WSHSY and CDR2 SAAADI.

The rearrangement joins TRBV5-1 to TRBJ2-3; TRBD2 might be the D (6 bases). Germline loops: CDR1 SGHRS, CDR2 YFSETQ. The CDR3 has 16 amino acids. Between the trimmed V and J ends, which lost 5 bases and 3 bases, there was a span of 19 bases. The CDR3 region is CASRRAPAGGTDTQYF. CDR3 bases: TGCGCCAGCAGACGAGCGCCGGCCGGAGGGACAGATACGCAGTATTTT. The entire variable domain, with the rest obtained from reference TRBV5-1 and TRBJ2-3, is as follows: KAGVTQTPRYLIKTRGQQVTLSCSPISGHRSVSWYQQTPGQGLQFLFEYFSETQRNKGNFPGRFSGRQFSNSRSEMNVSTLELGDSALYLCASRRAPAGGTDTQYFGPGTRLTVL.

The rearrangement links TRBV5-4 to TRBJ2-5; the match to TRBD1 covers 7 bases. Germline trimming cut 7 bases from V and 2 bases from J; bases unmatched to any gene: 5. This CDR3 is built from 13 residues. CDR1 is SGHNT and CDR2 is YYREEE in the germline V gene (reference sequence). The CDR3 DNA follows: TGTGCCAGCTCCCGGGACAGTCAAGAGACCCAGTACTTC. It yields the protein CASSRDSQETQYF. The variable domain in full, with the rest retrieved from reference TRBV5-4 and TRBJ2-5, is ETGVTQSPTHLIKTRGQQVTLRCSSQSGHNTVSWYQQALGQGPQFIFQYYREEENGRGNFPPRFSGLQFPNYSSELNVNALELDDSALYLCASSRDSQETQYFGPGTRLLVL.